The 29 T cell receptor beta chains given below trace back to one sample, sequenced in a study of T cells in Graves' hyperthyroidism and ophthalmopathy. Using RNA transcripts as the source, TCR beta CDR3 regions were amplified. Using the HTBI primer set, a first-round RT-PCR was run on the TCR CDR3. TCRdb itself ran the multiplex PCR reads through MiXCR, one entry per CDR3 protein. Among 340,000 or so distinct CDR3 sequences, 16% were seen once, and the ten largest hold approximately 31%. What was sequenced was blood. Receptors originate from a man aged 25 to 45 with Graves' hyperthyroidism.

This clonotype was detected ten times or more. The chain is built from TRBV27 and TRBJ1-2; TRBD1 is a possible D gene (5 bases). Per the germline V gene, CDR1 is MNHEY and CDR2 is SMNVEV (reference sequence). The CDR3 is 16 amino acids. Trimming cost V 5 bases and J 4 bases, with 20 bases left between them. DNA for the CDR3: TGTGCCAGCAGTACAGCTAACCGGGACCCATTCTATGGCTACACCTTC. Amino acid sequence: CASSTANRDPFYGYTF.

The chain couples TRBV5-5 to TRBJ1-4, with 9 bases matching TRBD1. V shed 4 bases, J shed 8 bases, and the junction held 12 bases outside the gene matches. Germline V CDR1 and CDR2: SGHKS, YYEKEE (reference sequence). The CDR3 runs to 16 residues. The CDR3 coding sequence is TGTGCCAGCAGCACCGGGACAGGGCTCCCCTACGAAAAACTGTTTTTT. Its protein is CASSTGTGLPYEKLFF.

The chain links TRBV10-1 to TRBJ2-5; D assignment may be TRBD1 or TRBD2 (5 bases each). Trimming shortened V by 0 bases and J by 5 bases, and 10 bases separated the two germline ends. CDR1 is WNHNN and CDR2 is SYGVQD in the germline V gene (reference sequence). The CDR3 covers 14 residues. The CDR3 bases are TGCGCCAGCAGTGAGTCCCGGGACGTGGAGACCCAGTACTTC. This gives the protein CASSESRDVETQYF.

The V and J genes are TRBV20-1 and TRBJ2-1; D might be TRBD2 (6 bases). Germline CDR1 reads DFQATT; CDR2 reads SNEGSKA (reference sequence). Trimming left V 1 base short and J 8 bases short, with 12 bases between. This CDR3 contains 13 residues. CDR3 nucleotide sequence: TGCAGTGCTAGAGGGGACTCTAGCGATGAGCAGTTCTTC. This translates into CSARGDSSDEQFF.

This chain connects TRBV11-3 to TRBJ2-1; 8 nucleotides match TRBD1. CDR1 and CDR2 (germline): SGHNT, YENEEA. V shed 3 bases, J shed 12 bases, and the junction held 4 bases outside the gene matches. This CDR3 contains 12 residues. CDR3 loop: CASSFRGRVQFF. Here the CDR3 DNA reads TGTGCCAGCAGCTTCAGGGGGCGGGTGCAGTTCTTC.

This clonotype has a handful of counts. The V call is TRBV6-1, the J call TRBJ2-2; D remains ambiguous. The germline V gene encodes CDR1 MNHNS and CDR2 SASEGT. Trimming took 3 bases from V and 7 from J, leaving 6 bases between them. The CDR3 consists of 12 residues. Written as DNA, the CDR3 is TGTGCCAGCAGTGACAGTGGCGGGGAGCTGTTTTTT. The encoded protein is CASSDSGGELFF.

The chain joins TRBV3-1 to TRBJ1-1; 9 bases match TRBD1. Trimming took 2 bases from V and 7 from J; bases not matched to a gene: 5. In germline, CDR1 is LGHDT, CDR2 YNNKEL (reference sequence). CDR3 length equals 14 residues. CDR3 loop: CASSQFQGQGEAFF. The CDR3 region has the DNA TGTGCCAGCAGCCAATTCCAGGGACAGGGTGAAGCTTTCTTT. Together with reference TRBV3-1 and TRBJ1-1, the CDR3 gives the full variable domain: DTAVSQTPKYLVTQMGNDKSIKCEQNLGHDTMYWYKQDSKKFLKIMFSYNNKELIINETVPNRFSPKSPDKAHLNLHINSLELGDSAVYFCASSQFQGQGEAFFGQGTRLTVV.

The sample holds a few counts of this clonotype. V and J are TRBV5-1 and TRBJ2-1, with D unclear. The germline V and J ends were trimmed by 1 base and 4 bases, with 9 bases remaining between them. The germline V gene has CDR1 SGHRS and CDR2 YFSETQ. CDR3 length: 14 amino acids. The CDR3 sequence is CASSLLDLYNEQFF. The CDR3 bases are TGCGCCAGCAGCTTGCTGGACCTTTACAATGAGCAGTTCTTC.

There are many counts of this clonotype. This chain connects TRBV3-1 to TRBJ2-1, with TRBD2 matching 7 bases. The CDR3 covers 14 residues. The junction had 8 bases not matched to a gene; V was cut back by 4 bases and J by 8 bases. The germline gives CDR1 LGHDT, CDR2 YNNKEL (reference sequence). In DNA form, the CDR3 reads TGTGCCAGCAGCCCGCGGACTAGTCGCGATGAGCAGTTCTTC. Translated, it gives CASSPRTSRDEQFF.

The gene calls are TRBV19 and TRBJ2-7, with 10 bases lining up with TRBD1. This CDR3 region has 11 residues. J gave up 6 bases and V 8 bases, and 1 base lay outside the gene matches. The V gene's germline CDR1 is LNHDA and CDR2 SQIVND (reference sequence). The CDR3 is CASGDRGEQYF. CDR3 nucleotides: TGTGCCAGTGGGGACAGGGGCGAGCAGTACTTC. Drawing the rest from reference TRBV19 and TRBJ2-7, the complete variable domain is DGGITQSPKYLFRKEGQNVTLSCEQNLNHDAMYWYRQDPGQGLRLIYYSQIVNDFQKGDIAEGYSVSREKKESFPLTVTSAQKNPTAFYLCASGDRGEQYFGPGTRLTVT.

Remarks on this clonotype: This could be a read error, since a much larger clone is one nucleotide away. The CDR3 sequence: CASSARRGAANEQFF. The CDR3 DNA reads TGTGCCAGCAGCGCCAGACGGGGAGCCGCGAATGAGCAGTTCTTC. The V gene is TRBV13, the J gene TRBJ2-1; D is possibly TRBD2 (5 bases). Deletions cut 5 bases from V and 7 bases from J, with 18 bases between. This CDR3 region has 15 residues. Germline CDR1 PRHDT, CDR2 FYEKMQ (reference sequence).

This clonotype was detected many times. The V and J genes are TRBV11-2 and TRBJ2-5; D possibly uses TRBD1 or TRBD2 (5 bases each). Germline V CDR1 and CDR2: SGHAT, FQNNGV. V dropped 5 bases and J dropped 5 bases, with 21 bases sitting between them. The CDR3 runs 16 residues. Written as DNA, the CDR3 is TGTGCCAGCAGCCGAACCGGGACGACCTGGCGGGAGACCCAGTACTTC. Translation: CASSRTGTTWRETQYF.

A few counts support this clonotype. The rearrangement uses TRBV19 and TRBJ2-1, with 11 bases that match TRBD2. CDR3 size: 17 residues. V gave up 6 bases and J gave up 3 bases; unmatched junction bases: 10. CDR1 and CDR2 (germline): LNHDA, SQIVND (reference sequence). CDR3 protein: CASSSPPGTSGYNEQFF. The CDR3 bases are TGTGCCAGTAGCAGTCCCCCCGGGACTAGCGGCTACAATGAGCAGTTCTTC.

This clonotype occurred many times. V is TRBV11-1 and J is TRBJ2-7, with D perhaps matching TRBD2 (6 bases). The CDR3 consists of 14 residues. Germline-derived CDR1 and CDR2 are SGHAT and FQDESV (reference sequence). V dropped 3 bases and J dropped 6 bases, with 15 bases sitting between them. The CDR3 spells CASSFAGTRGEQYF. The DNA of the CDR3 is TGTGCCAGCAGCTTCGCGGGAACCCGAGGCGAGCAGTACTTC.

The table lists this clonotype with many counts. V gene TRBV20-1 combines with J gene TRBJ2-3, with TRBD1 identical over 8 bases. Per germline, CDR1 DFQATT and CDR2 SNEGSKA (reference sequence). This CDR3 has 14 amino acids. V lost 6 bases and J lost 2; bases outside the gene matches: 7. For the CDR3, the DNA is TGCAGTGCCGCCGGGACAGGAAACACAGATACGCAGTATTTT. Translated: CSAAGTGNTDTQYF.

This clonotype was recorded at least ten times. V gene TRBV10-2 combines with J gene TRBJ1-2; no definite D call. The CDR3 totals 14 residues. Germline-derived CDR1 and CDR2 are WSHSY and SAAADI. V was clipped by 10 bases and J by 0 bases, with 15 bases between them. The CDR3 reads CATLGEVSNYGYTF. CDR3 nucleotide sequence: TGCGCCACCCTCGGGGAGGTTTCTAACTATGGCTACACCTTC.

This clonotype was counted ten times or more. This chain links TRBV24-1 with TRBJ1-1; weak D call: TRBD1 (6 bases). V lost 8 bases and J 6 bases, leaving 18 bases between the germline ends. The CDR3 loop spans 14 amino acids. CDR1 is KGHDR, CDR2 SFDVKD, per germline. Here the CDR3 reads CATTRQEFRSEAFF. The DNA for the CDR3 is TGTGCCACCACCCGACAGGAATTCAGGTCTGAAGCTTTCTTT.

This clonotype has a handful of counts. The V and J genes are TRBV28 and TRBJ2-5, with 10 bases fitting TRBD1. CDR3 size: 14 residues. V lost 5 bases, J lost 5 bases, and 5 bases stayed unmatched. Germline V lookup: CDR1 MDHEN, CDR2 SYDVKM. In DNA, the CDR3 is TGTGCCAGCAGTCCCGACAGGGGGCCGGAGACCCAGTACTTC. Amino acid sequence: CASSPDRGPETQYF.

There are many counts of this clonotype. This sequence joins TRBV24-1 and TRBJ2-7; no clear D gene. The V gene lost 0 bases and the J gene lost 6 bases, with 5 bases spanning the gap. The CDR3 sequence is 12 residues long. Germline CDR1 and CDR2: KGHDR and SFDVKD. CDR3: CATSDLSAEQYF. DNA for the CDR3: TGTGCCACCAGTGATTTGTCGGCCGAGCAGTACTTC.

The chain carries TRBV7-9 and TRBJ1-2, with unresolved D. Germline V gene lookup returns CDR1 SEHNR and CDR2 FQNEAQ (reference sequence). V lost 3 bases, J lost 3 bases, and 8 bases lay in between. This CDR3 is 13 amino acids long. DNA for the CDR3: TGTGCCAGCAGCTTCAGTGTTGACTATGGCTACACCTTC. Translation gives CASSFSVDYGYTF. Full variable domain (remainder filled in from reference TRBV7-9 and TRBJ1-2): DTGVSQNPRHKITKRGQNVTFRCDPISEHNRLYWYRQTLGQGPEFLTYFQNEAQLEKSRLLSDRFSAERPKGSFSTLEIQRTEQGDSAMYLCASSFSVDYGYTFGSGTRLTVV.

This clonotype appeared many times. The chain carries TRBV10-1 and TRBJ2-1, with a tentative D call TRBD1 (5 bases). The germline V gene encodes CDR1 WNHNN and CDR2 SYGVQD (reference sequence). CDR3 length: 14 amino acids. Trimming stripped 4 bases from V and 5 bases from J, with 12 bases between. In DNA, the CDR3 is TGCGCCAGCAGTGGTGGACAACGAAACAATGAGCAGTTCTTC. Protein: CASSGGQRNNEQFF.

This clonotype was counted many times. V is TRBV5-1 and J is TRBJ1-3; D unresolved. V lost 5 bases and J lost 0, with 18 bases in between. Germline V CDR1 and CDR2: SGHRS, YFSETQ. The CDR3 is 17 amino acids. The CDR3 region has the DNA TGCGCCAGCAGGAGTTCCATCGCCGGATCCTCTGGAAACACCATATATTTT. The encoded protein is CASRSSIAGSSGNTIYF.

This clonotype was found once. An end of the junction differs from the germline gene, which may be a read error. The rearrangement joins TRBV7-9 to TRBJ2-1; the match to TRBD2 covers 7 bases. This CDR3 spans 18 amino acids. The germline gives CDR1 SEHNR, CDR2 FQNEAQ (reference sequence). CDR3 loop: CASSSGNERGGSSNEQFF. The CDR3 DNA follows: TGTGCCAGCAGCTCAGGGAATGAGCGGGGCGGGTCCTCCAATGAGCAGTTCTTC.

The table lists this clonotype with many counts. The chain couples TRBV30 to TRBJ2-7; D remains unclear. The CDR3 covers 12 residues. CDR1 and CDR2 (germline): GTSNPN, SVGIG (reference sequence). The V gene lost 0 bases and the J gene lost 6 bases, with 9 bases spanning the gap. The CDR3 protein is CAWSVVSVEQYF. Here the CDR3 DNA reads TGTGCCTGGAGTGTAGTGTCGGTCGAGCAGTACTTC.

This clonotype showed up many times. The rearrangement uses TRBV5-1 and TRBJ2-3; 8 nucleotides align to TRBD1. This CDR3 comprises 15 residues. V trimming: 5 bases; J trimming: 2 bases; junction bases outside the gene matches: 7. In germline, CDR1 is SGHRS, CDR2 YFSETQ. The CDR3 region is CASSKDRGYTDTQYF. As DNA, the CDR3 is TGCGCCAGCAGTAAAGACAGGGGATACACAGATACGCAGTATTTT.

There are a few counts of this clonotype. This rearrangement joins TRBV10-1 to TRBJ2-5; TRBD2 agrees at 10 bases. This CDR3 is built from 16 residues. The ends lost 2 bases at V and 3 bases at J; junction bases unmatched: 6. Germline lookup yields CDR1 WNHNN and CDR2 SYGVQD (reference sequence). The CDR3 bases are TGCGCCAGCAGTGAGGATGGGCTAGCGGGAGAAGAGACCCAGTACTTC. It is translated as CASSEDGLAGEETQYF.

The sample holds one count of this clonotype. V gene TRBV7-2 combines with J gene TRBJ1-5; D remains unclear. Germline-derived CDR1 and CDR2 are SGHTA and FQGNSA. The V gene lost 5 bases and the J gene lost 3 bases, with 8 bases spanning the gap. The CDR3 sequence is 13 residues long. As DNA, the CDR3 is TGTGCCAGCAGCCCCGACATCAATCAGCCCCAGCATTTT. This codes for CASSPDINQPQHF. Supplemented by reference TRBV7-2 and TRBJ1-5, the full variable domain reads GAGVSQSPSNKVTEKGKDVELRCDPISGHTALYWYRQSLGQGLEFLIYFQGNSAPDKSGLPSDRFSAERTGGSVSTLTIQRTQQEDSAVYLCASSPDINQPQHFGDGTRLSIL.

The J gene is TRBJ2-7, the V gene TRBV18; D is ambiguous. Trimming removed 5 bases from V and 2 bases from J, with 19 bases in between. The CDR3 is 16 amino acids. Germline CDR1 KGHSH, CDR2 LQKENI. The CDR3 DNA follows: TGTGCCAGCTCATCCCGGGCTCGAATAGGTGCCTACGAGCAGTACTTC. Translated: CASSSRARIGAYEQYF.

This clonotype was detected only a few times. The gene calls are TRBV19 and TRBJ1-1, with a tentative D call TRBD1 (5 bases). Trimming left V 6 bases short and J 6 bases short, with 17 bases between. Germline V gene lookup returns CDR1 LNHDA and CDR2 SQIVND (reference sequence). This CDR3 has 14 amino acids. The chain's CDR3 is CASRQNPPTAEAFF. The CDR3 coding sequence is TGTGCCAGTAGACAGAACCCCCCGACAGCTGAAGCTTTCTTT.